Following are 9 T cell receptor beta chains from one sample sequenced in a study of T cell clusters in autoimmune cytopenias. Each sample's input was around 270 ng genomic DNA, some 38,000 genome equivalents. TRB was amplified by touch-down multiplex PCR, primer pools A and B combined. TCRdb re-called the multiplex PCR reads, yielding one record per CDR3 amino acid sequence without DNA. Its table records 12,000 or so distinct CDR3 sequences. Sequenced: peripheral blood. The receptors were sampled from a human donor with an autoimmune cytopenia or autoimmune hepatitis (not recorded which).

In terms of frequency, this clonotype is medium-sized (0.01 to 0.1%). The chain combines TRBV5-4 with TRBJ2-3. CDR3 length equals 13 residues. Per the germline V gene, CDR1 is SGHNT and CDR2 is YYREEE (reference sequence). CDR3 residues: CASSLKGTDTQYF.

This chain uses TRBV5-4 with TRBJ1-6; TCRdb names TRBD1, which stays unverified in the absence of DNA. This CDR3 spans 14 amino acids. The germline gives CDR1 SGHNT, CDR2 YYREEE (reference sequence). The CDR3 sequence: CASSFFLRGSPLHF.

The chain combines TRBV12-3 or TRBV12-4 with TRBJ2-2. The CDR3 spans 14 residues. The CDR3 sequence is CASSFMLVAGELFF.

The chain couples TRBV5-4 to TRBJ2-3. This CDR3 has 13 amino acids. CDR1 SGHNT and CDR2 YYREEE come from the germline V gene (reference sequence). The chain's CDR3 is CASSSLRTDTQYF.

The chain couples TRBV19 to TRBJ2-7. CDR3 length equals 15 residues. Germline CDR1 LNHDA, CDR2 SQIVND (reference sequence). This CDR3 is CASSSSGVTDVKQYF.

The CDR3 reads CATYPGRGHQETQYF. The chain uses TRBV6-5 and TRBJ2-5; the D gene TCRdb calls, TRBD1, cannot be checked with no DNA. CDR3 length: 15 amino acids. Germline V lookup: CDR1 MNHEY, CDR2 SVGAGI.

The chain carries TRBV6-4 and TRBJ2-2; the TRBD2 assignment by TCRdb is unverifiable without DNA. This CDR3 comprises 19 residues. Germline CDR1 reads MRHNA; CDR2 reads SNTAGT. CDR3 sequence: CASSDSGLAGGMNTGELFF.

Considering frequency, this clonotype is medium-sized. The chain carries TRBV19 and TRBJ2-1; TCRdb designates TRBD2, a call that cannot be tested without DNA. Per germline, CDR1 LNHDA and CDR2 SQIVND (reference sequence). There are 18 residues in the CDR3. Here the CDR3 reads CATSGLAEGDSSYNEQFF.

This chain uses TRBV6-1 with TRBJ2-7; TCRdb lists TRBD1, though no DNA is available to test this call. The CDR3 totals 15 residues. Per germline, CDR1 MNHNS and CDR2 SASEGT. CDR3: CASSPRDRISYEQYF.